Each of the 12 T cell receptor beta chains below was sequenced from the same sample in a study of PD-1 blockade in mismatch repair-deficient tumors. Data came from immunoSEQ multiplex PCR; TCRdb stores just in-frame clones and leaves some out. The sample yields just under 65,000 clones, around 88% seen once. Material: peripheral blood, obtained 52 weeks after starting pembrolizumab. These receptors were collected from an adult with mismatch repair-deficient cancer.

This rearrangement joins TRBV28 to TRBJ2-1, with TRBD2 matching over 9 bases. This CDR3 has 17 residues. Looked up from germline, CDR1 is MDHEN and CDR2 is SYDVKM. With 4 bases clipped from V and 2 bases from J, the junction kept 9 bases outside the gene matches. CDR3 amino acids: CASSSTRSGGTYNEQFF. DNA of the CDR3: TGTGCCAGCAGTTCAACAAGAAGCGGGGGGACCTACAATGAGCAGTTCTTC.

V usage is TRBV6-1 and J usage is TRBJ1-2; no clear D gene. The CDR3 length is 14 residues. In germline, CDR1 is MNHNS, CDR2 SASEGT. Trimming cost V 7 bases and J 6 bases, with 18 bases left between them. CDR3 in amino acids: CASKVDRRYHGYTF. The CDR3 DNA follows: TGTGCCAGCAAGGTGGACCGCCGGTACCATGGCTACACCTTC.

In DNA, the CDR3 is TGTGCCATCAGTGAGATCTGGTTGGCGGGAGACAATGAGCAGTTCTTC. Protein sequence: CAISEIWLAGDNEQFF. This rearrangement joins TRBV10-3 to TRBJ2-1, with 7 bases that match TRBD2. The germline V gene encodes CDR1 ENHRY and CDR2 SYGVKD. This CDR3 comprises 16 residues. J lost 5 bases, V lost 2 bases, and 9 bases had no gene match.

CDR3 protein: CASSQDSLMSTTDTQYF. The CDR3 DNA reads TGCGCCAGCAGCCAAGATAGCCTTATGAGTACCACAGATACGCAGTATTTT. This rearrangement joins TRBV4-1 to TRBJ2-3; D ambiguous. The V end lost 0 bases, the J end lost 2 bases, and 15 bases lay between the germline ends. Per the germline V gene, CDR1 is MGHRA and CDR2 is YSYEKL. CDR3 length: 17 amino acids.

The rearrangement uses TRBV7-3 and TRBJ2-3; D uncertain. The CDR3 totals 15 residues. Per the germline V gene, CDR1 is SGHTA and CDR2 is FQGTGA. V shed 1 base and J shed 1 base, with 9 bases lying between them. CDR3 sequence (DNA): TGTGCCAGCAGCTTAATTCGCGGAGGCACAGATACGCAGTATTTT. This translates into CASSLIRGGTDTQYF.

This clone was observed a single time. This chain connects TRBV28 to TRBJ2-1; D tentatively fits TRBD1 or TRBD2 (5 bases each). CDR1 and CDR2 (germline): MDHEN, SYDVKM. V was shortened by 0 bases and J by 8 bases, with 5 bases between the two germline ends. This CDR3 has 12 amino acids. In DNA, the CDR3 is TGTGCCAGCAGTTTATGGGGACATGAGCAGTTCTTC. Translating it yields CASSLWGHEQFF. Using reference TRBV28 and TRBJ2-1 for the parts outside the CDR3, the full variable domain is DVKVTQSSRYLVKRTGEKVFLECVQDMDHENMFWYRQDPGLGLRLIYFSYDVKMKEKGDIPEGYSVSREKKERFSLILESASTNQTSMYLCASSLWGHEQFFGPGTRLTVL.

This clone was seen only a few times. The rearrangement links TRBV7-6 to TRBJ1-2; D is unresolved. Germline V gives CDR1 SGHVS, CDR2 FNYEAQ. V lost 6 bases and J 8 bases, leaving 16 bases between the germline ends. The CDR3 is 13 residues long. The CDR3 loop is CASRTGRTRGYTF. Written as DNA, the CDR3 is TGTGCCAGCAGAACCGGGAGGACGAGGGGCTACACCTTC.

This sequence joins TRBV28 and TRBJ2-7; D call uncertain. Per germline, CDR1 MDHEN and CDR2 SYDVKM. Trimming left V 8 bases short and J 3 bases short, with 17 bases between. The CDR3 length is 14 residues. CDR3 sequence: CASVPRQFLYEQYF. As DNA, the CDR3 is TGTGCCAGCGTCCCTAGGCAGTTTCTCTACGAGCAGTACTTC.

CDR3 region: CASSRDGNYEQYF. The CDR3 DNA reads as TGTGCCAGCAGTCGGGACGGTAACTACGAGCAGTACTTC. The V and J genes are TRBV6-5 and TRBJ2-7; D may be TRBD1 or TRBD2 (5 bases each). CDR1 MNHEY and CDR2 SVGAGI come from the germline V gene. The CDR3 spans 13 residues. V dropped 5 bases and J dropped 3 bases, with 11 bases sitting between them.

The chain employs TRBV19 and TRBJ2-1; 10 nucleotides match TRBD1. V was clipped by 8 bases and J by 4 bases; unmatched bases: 2. From germline, CDR1 is LNHDA and CDR2 SQIVND (reference sequence). The length of the CDR3 is 13 residues. This CDR3 reads CASWDRGYNEQFF. CDR3 DNA sequence: TGTGCCAGTTGGGACAGGGGATACAATGAGCAGTTCTTC.

The chain has TRBV5-5 and TRBJ1-5; the D gene is possibly TRBD1 (6 bases). The CDR3 is made up of 15 amino acids. Per germline, CDR1 SGHKS and CDR2 YYEKEE (reference sequence). Trimming shortened V by 6 bases and J by 7 bases, and 20 bases separated the two germline ends. The CDR3 coding sequence is TGTGCCAGCATTATGGGGCAGGGGCGCAGACAGCCCCAGCATTTT. Protein: CASIMGQGRRQPQHF.

V is TRBV27 and J is TRBJ1-2; 11 bases are shared with TRBD1. V dropped 2 bases and J dropped 0; count of bases not matched to a gene: 14. Germline lookup yields CDR1 MNHEY and CDR2 SMNVEV (reference sequence). This CDR3 comprises 20 residues. As DNA, the CDR3 is TGTGCCAGCAGTTTAATGGGGACAGGGGGAGATGTCAAGACTAACTATGGCTACACCTTC. Translating gives CASSLMGTGGDVKTNYGYTF.